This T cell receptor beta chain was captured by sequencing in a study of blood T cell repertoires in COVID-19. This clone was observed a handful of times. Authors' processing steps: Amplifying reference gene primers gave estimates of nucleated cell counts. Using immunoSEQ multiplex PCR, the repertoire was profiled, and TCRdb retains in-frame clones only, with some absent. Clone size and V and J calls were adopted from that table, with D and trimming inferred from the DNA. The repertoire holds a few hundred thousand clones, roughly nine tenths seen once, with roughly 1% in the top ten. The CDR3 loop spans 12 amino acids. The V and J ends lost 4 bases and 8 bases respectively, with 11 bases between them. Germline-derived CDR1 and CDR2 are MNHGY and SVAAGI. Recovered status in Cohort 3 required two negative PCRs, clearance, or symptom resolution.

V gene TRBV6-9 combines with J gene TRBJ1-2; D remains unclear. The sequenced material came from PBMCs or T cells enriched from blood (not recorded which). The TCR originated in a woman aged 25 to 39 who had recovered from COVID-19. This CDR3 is CASSSPTPGYTF. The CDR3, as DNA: TGTGCCAGCAGTTCCCCTACCCCAGGCTACACCTTC.